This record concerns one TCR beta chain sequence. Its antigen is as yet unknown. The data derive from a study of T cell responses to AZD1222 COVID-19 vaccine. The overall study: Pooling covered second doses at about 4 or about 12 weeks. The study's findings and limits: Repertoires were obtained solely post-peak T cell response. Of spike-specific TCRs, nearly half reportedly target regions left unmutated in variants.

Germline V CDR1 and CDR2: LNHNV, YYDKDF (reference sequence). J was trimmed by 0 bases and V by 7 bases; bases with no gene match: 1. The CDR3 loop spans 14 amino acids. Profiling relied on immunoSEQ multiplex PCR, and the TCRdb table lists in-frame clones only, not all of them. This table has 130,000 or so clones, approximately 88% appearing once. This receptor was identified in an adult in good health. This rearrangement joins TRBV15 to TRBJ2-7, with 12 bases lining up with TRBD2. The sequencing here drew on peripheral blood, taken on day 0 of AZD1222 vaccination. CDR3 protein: CATKLAGGSYEQYF. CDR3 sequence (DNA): TGTGCCACCAAACTAGCGGGGGGCTCCTACGAGCAGTACTTC.